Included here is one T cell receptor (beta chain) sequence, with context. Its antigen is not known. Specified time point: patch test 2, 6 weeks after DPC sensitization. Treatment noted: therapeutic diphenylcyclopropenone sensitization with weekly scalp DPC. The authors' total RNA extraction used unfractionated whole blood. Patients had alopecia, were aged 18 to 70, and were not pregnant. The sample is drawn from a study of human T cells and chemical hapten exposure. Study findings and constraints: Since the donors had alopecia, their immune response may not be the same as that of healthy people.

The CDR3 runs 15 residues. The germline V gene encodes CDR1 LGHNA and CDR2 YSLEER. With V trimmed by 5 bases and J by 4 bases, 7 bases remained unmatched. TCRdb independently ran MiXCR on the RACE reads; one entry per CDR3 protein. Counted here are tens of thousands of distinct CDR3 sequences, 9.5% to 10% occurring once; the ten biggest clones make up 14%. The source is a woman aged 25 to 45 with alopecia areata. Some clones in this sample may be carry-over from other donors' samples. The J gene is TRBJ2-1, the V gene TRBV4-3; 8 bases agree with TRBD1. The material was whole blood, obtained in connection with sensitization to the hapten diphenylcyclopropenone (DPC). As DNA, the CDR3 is TGCGCCAGCAGCGTGGACAGGGACGATTACAATGAGCAGTTCTTC. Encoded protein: CASSVDRDDYNEQFF.